This T cell receptor beta chain stems from a study of cytomegalovirus exposure and HLA in healthy donors. Amplification used 60 Vbeta primers and 13 Jbeta primers. Libraries were prepared by immunoSEQ multiplex PCR; TCRdb keeps only in-frame clonotypes and omits some of them. The sample includes roughly 170,000 clones, approximately 82% seen only once; the top ten take around 1.2%. Study results and caveats: Later analysis suggested links between common viral pathogens and several top significant clusters. Most subjects' HLA-A and HLA-B alleles were reportedly predicted from TCR beta sequences. A previous analysis found most TCR beta V segments productive roughly 87% or roughly 30% of the time.

To note about this clone: The antigen remains undetermined.

CDR1 is MNHEY and CDR2 is SMNVEV in the germline V gene (reference sequence). The CDR3 totals 16 residues. V was trimmed by 3 bases and J by 3 bases, leaving 17 bases between them. This chain joins TRBV27 and TRBJ1-1; D gene ambiguous. The receptor was isolated from a girl aged 2-10 years in good health and CMV-seropositive. The specimen was PBMCs. The CDR3 loop is CASSFDNRWMDTEAFF. The CDR3 DNA follows: TGTGCCAGCAGTTTTGACAATCGCTGGATGGACACTGAAGCTTTCTTT.